This T cell receptor beta chain originates from a study of blood T cell repertoires in COVID-19. Method: immunoSEQ multiplex PCR; TCRdb's copy keeps in-frame clones and lacks some. Of 180,000 or so clones in the sample, roughly 80% were seen once. This CDR3 is built from 14 residues. Trimming shortened V by 7 bases and J by 2 bases, and 13 bases separated the two germline ends. The V gene's germline CDR1 is SNHLY and CDR2 FYNNEI. This clonotype was sampled from a woman aged 40-49 years with COVID-19, enrolled during active disease. The rearrangement joins TRBV2 to TRBJ2-3; no reliable D call. Material for sequencing was peripheral blood. The CDR3 reads CASTFYANTDTQYF. CDR3 coding DNA: TGTGCCAGCACCTTTTACGCGAACACAGATACGCAGTATTTT.